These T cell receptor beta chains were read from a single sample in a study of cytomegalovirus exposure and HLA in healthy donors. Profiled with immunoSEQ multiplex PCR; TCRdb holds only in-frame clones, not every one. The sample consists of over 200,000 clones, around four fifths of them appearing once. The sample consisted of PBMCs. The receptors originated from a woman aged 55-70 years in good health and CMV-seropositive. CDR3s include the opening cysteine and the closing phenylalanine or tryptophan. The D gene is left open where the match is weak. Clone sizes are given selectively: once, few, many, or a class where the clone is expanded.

CDR3 protein: CAISDEIQGKETQYF
CDR3 DNA: TGTGCCATCAGTGACGAAATACAGGGGAAAGAGACCCAGTACTTC
V gene: TRBV10-3
D gene: TRBD1
J gene: TRBJ2-5
clone size: once

CDR3 protein: CASRSPGQAEAFF
CDR3 DNA: TGTGCCAGCAGATCACCCGGACAGGCTGAAGCTTTCTTT
V gene: TRBV25-1
D gene: TRBD1
J gene: TRBJ1-1
clone size: few

CDR3 protein: CASSGQGGNTEAFF
CDR3 DNA: TGTGCCAGCAGCGGACAGGGGGGGAACACTGAAGCTTTCTTT
V gene: TRBV11-2
D gene: TRBD1
J gene: TRBJ1-1
clone size: NA

CDR3 protein: CASSLEGTAYYYGYTF
CDR3 DNA: TGTGCCAGCAGCTTAGAAGGGACAGCCTACTACTATGGCTACACCTTC
V gene: TRBV7-2
D gene: TRBD1
J gene: TRBJ1-2
clone size: NA

CDR3 protein: CASSQDTRGLRNEQFF
CDR3 DNA: TGCGCCAGCAGCCAAGATACCAGGGGGCTGCGGAATGAGCAGTTCTTC
V gene: TRBV4-1
D gene: TRBD1
J gene: TRBJ2-1
clone size: NA

CDR3 protein: CASSLRQGLGEKLFF
CDR3 DNA: TGTGCCAGCTCACTGCGACAGGGTCTAGGAGAAAAACTGTTTTTT
V gene: TRBV18
D gene: TRBD1
J gene: TRBJ1-4
clone size: once

CDR3 protein: CASTATYNEQFF
CDR3 DNA: TGTGCCAGCACTGCGACTTACAATGAGCAGTTCTTC
V gene: TRBV2
D gene: NA
J gene: TRBJ2-1
clone size: NA

CDR3 protein: CASSSRTGTGTVMNTEAFF
CDR3 DNA: TGCGCCAGCAGCTCTCGTACCGGGACAGGAACTGTAATGAACACTGAAGCTTTCTTT
V gene: TRBV5-1
D gene: TRBD1
J gene: TRBJ1-1
clone size: NA

CDR3 protein: CASSPERDTEAFF
CDR3 DNA: TGTGCCAGCTCACCAGAGAGGGACACTGAAGCTTTCTTT
V gene: TRBV18
D gene: NA
J gene: TRBJ1-1
clone size: few

CDR3 protein: CASSPRQFSDTQYF
CDR3 DNA: TGTGCCAGCAGCCCGCGACAATTCTCAGATACGCAGTATTTT
V gene: TRBV7-6
D gene: NA
J gene: TRBJ2-3
clone size: NA

CDR3 protein: CATRTSGIHEQFF
CDR3 DNA: TGTGCCACCAGGACTAGCGGGATCCATGAGCAGTTCTTC
V gene: TRBV15
D gene: TRBD2
J gene: TRBJ2-1
clone size: few

CDR3 protein: CASKGQGVLNEQFF
CDR3 DNA: TGCGCCAGTAAGGGACAGGGTGTTTTGAATGAGCAGTTCTTC
V gene: TRBV10-2
D gene: TRBD1
J gene: TRBJ2-1
clone size: NA

CDR3 protein: CASSWAGADYNEQFF
CDR3 DNA: TGTGCCAGCAGTTGGGCGGGGGCCGACTACAATGAGCAGTTCTTC
V gene: TRBV6-1
D gene: NA
J gene: TRBJ2-1
clone size: NA

CDR3 protein: CASSLLGEPGNTIYF
CDR3 DNA: TGCGCCAGCAGCTTGCTGGGAGAGCCTGGAAACACCATATATTTT
V gene: TRBV5-1
D gene: NA
J gene: TRBJ1-3
clone size: once

CDR3 protein: CASSRGLSQQGAGETQYF
CDR3 DNA: TGTGCCAGCTCGAGGGGTCTCTCGCAACAGGGGGCCGGAGAGACCCAGTACTTC
V gene: TRBV11-2
D gene: TRBD1
J gene: TRBJ2-5
clone size: NA

CDR3 protein: CATSREDGWRNSPLHF
CDR3 DNA: TGTGCCACCAGCAGAGAGGACGGGTGGAGGAATTCACCCCTCCACTTT
V gene: TRBV15
D gene: NA
J gene: TRBJ1-6
clone size: NA

CDR3 protein: CASSLISRQTYEQYF
CDR3 DNA: TGCGCCAGCAGCTTGATTTCGCGGCAGACCTACGAGCAGTACTTC
V gene: TRBV5-1
D gene: NA
J gene: TRBJ2-7
clone size: NA

CDR3 protein: CASSYRLTTDTQYF
CDR3 DNA: TGTGCCAGCAGTTACCGACTGACCACAGATACGCAGTATTTT
V gene: TRBV6-5
D gene: NA
J gene: TRBJ2-3
clone size: NA

CDR3 protein: CARQGCQPQHF
CDR3 DNA: TGTGCCAGGCAGGGCTGCCAGCCCCAGCATTTT
V gene: TRBV6-1
D gene: NA
J gene: TRBJ1-5
clone size: NA

CDR3 protein: CASSLGLAGGPGELFF
CDR3 DNA: TGCGCCAGCAGCTTGGGACTAGCGGGAGGGCCCGGGGAGCTGTTTTTT
V gene: TRBV5-1
D gene: TRBD2
J gene: TRBJ2-2
clone size: NA

CDR3 protein: CASSGKQQGAKAPYGYTF
CDR3 DNA: TGTGCCAGCAGCGGTAAACAACAGGGGGCGAAGGCACCCTATGGCTACACCTTC
V gene: TRBV7-9
D gene: TRBD1
J gene: TRBJ1-2
clone size: NA

CDR3 protein: CASSLDTGANVLTF
CDR3 DNA: TGTGCCAGCAGCTTAGACACTGGGGCCAACGTCCTGACTTTC
V gene: TRBV11-2
D gene: NA
J gene: TRBJ2-6
clone size: few

CDR3 protein: CASSPERQGSAYEQYF
CDR3 DNA: TGTGCCAGCTCACCAGAAAGACAGGGTTCGGCCTACGAGCAGTACTTC
V gene: TRBV18
D gene: TRBD1
J gene: TRBJ2-7
clone size: NA

CDR3 protein: CASTSQGLYGYTF
CDR3 DNA: TGTGCCAGCACCAGTCAGGGACTCTATGGCTACACCTTC
V gene: TRBV28
D gene: NA
J gene: TRBJ1-2
clone size: NA

CDR3 protein: CASGLSSRTDTQYF
CDR3 DNA: TGTGCCTCAGGCCTCAGCAGCCGCACAGATACGCAGTATTTT
V gene: TRBV2
D gene: NA
J gene: TRBJ2-3
clone size: NA

CDR3 protein: CASSTGTSGTGEQYF
CDR3 DNA: TGTGCCAGCAGTACGGGGACTAGCGGGACGGGGGAGCAGTACTTC
V gene: TRBV6-5
D gene: TRBD2
J gene: TRBJ2-7
clone size: NA

CDR3 protein: CASSSRTGSGNTIYF
CDR3 DNA: TGTGCCAGCAGCTCCCGGACAGGCTCTGGAAACACCATATATTTT
V gene: TRBV5-4
D gene: TRBD1
J gene: TRBJ1-3
clone size: NA

CDR3 protein: CASSLGTGKTYEQYF
CDR3 DNA: TGTGCCAGCAGCTTAGGAACAGGCAAGACCTACGAGCAGTACTTC
V gene: TRBV7-2
D gene: NA
J gene: TRBJ2-7
clone size: NA

CDR3 protein: CASSQGQGTDQPQHF
CDR3 DNA: TGTGCCAGCAGCCAGGGACAGGGAACGGATCAGCCCCAGCATTTT
V gene: TRBV4-2
D gene: TRBD1
J gene: TRBJ1-5
clone size: NA

CDR3 protein: CAWTHGDYGYTF
CDR3 DNA: TGTGCCTGGACCCACGGGGACTATGGCTACACCTTC
V gene: TRBV30
D gene: NA
J gene: TRBJ1-2
clone size: few

CDR3 protein: CASSLGAQSTEAFF
CDR3 DNA: TGTGCCAGCAGTTTGGGAGCCCAGAGCACTGAAGCTTTCTTT
V gene: TRBV28
D gene: NA
J gene: TRBJ1-1
clone size: NA

CDR3 protein: CASSILEVGTEAFF
CDR3 DNA: TGCGCCTCATCGATCTTGGAGGTGGGCACTGAAGCTTTCTTT
V gene: TRBV4-1
D gene: NA
J gene: TRBJ1-1
clone size: NA